This TCR beta chain was captured by sequencing in a study of T cells in localized non-small cell lung cancer. Study-wide points: When the top 100 tumor clones were examined, a median around 50 of them also appeared in the adjacent lung, which was paired and uninvolved.

The assay was immunoSEQ multiplex PCR, and TCRdb's table has in-frame clones only and misses some. The table lists tens of thousands of clones, 86% of them singletons. The CDR3 has 19 amino acids. As for this clone: The target antigen is unknown.

The sample consisted of peripheral blood mononuclear cells, taken before any cancer treatment. The TCR originated in a male donor older than 55 with stage II lung adenocarcinoma. This chain uses TRBV21-1 with TRBJ1-5; the DNA was not compared with TRBD1, the D call given in the table. TRBV21-1 constitutes a pseudogene. The DNA for the CDR3 is TGTGCCAGCAGCAAAGCGCCCAGGGGTTTCCTCCGTAGCAATCAGCCCCAGCATTTT. This gives the protein CASSKAPRGFLRSNQPQHF.